The 25 T cell receptor beta chains below come from one sample, sequenced in a study of blood T cell repertoires in COVID-19 (dated by TCRdb to 2020 to 2022). Library preparation used the immunoSEQ multiplex PCR assay. TCRdb provides this immuneACCESS table in a form limited to in-frame rearrangements. Some clones are lacking; in checked studies, under half of them reflect an unresolved V gene, and why the rest are absent is not known. This sample holds about 54,000 clones; about 83% were observed only once. The ten largest clones represent roughly 4.8% of the sample. Sequences were obtained from peripheral blood. Receptors originate from a man between 35 and 55 years old with active COVID-19.

This chain connects TRBV5-1 to TRBJ1-5, with a possible D match to TRBD1 (5 bases). The CDR3 is made up of 16 amino acids. Trimming removed 0 bases from V and 0 bases from J, with 10 bases in between. CDR1 and CDR2 from the germline V gene are SGHRS and YFSETQ. CDR3 in amino acids: CASSLGTLDSNQPQHF. CDR3 coding DNA: TGCGCCAGCAGCTTGGGGACACTTGATAGCAATCAGCCCCAGCATTTT.

The chain links TRBV7-6 to TRBJ2-5; 7 bases line up with TRBD2. V was clipped by 5 bases and J by 5 bases; unmatched bases: 20. The CDR3 runs 18 residues. Germline V gene data show CDR1 as SGHVS and CDR2 as FNYEAQ. CDR3 DNA sequence: TGTGCCAGCAGCCTCAACACCATCGCAAAATCCGGGGGGGAGACCCAGTACTTC. This gives the protein CASSLNTIAKSGGETQYF.

The genes are TRBV3-1 (or the pseudogene TRBV3-2) and TRBJ1-1, with 7 bases fitting TRBD1. There are 14 residues in the CDR3. CDR1 and CDR2 from the germline V gene are LGHDT and YNNKEL (reference sequence). J was trimmed by 4 bases and V by 4 bases; bases with no gene match: 6. The CDR3 sequence is CASSLRQGPTEAFF. In DNA, the CDR3 is TGTGCCAGCAGCCTCCGACAGGGACCCACTGAAGCTTTCTTT.

The chain recombines TRBV30 with TRBJ2-5; D is unresolved. The CDR3 is 16 residues long. CDR1 and CDR2 from the germline V gene are GTSNPN and SVGIG (reference sequence). Trimming removed 0 bases from V and 5 bases from J, with 19 bases in between. CDR3 amino acids: CAWSVISFGLRETQYF. The CDR3 DNA reads TGTGCCTGGAGTGTAATATCATTTGGGCTCCGGGAGACCCAGTACTTC.

The count of this clone is one. The rearrangement uses TRBV25-1 and TRBJ2-4; D is uncertain. Germline loops: CDR1 MGHDK, CDR2 SYGVNS. V shed 7 bases and J shed 5 bases, with 12 bases lying between them. The CDR3 consists of 13 residues. The CDR3 spells CASTLAGQNIQYF. CDR3 DNA: TGTGCCAGCACCCTGGCAGGCCAAAACATTCAGTACTTC.

The genes are TRBV19 and TRBJ1-1, with 9 nucleotides matching TRBD1. The junction had 14 bases not matched to a gene; V was cut back by 2 bases and J by 7 bases. Germline lookup yields CDR1 LNHDA and CDR2 SQIVND (reference sequence). The CDR3 totals 17 residues. The DNA for the CDR3 is TGTGCCAGTAGTATAAGGGGTCGGGACAGGGTCCACGGTGAAGCTTTCTTT. Its translation: CASSIRGRDRVHGEAFF.

The chain joins TRBV5-1 to TRBJ1-1; perhaps TRBD1 as D (5 bases). Germline V CDR1 and CDR2: SGHRS, YFSETQ. Trimming removed 2 bases from V and 1 base from J, with 12 bases in between. There are 15 residues in the CDR3. CDR3 residues: CASSLTGSGNTEAFF. The CDR3 DNA reads TGCGCCAGCAGCTTAACAGGTAGTGGGAACACTGAAGCTTTCTTT.

A single count supports this clone. This chain uses TRBV7-9 with TRBJ1-1; tentatively, D is TRBD1 (6 bases). Trimming removed 5 bases from V and 4 bases from J, with 20 bases in between. Germline V gene lookup returns CDR1 SEHNR and CDR2 FQNEAQ (reference sequence). CDR3 size: 16 residues. The CDR3 coding sequence is TGTGCCAGCAGCCAACGGCAGGGGCGAGGATCCACTGAAGCTTTCTTT. Translated: CASSQRQGRGSTEAFF.

The V and J genes are TRBV28 and TRBJ2-1; 11 bases align to TRBD2. Looked up from germline, CDR1 is MDHEN and CDR2 is SYDVKM. The CDR3 runs to 15 residues. The trim removed 2 bases at V and 9 bases at J, leaving 6 bases unmatched. CDR3 protein: CASSLQVAGGVEQFF. The DNA for the CDR3 is TGTGCCAGCAGTTTACAGGTAGCGGGAGGGGTTGAGCAGTTCTTC. Variable domain in full (rest from reference TRBV28 and TRBJ2-1): DVKVTQSSRYLVKRTGEKVFLECVQDMDHENMFWYRQDPGLGLRLIYFSYDVKMKEKGDIPEGYSVSREKKERFSLILESASTNQTSMYLCASSLQVAGGVEQFFGPGTRLTVL.

This chain uses TRBV20-1 with TRBJ2-1; TRBD2 might be the D (5 bases). Germline V CDR1 and CDR2: DFQATT, SNEGSKA (reference sequence). This CDR3 contains 11 residues. Between the trimmed V and J ends, which lost 3 bases and 6 bases, there was a span of 6 bases. The CDR3 DNA is TGCAGTGCTAGCCTAGCCAATGAGCAGTTCTTC. As protein: CSASLANEQFF.

This chain uses TRBV30 with TRBJ1-2, with 9 bases that match TRBD1. Trimming took 5 bases from V and 4 from J; bases not matched to a gene: 8. This CDR3 is 14 amino acids long. Germline V gene data show CDR1 as GTSNPN and CDR2 as SVGIG (reference sequence). The CDR3 here is CAWHRTGEGYGYTF. In nucleotides, the CDR3 is TGTGCCTGGCACCGGACAGGGGAAGGCTATGGCTACACCTTC. Complete variable domain (other parts from reference TRBV30 and TRBJ1-2): SQTIHQWPATLVQPVGSPLSLECTVEGTSNPNLYWYRQAAGRGLQLLFYSVGIGQISSEVPQNLSASRPQDRQFILSSKKLLLSDSGFYLCAWHRTGEGYGYTFGSGTRLTVV.

The chain is built from TRBV27 and TRBJ1-6, with TRBD1 matching over 8 bases. The CDR3 totals 19 residues. The ends lost 2 bases at V and 8 bases at J; junction bases unmatched: 17. Germline-derived CDR1 and CDR2 are MNHEY and SMNVEV (reference sequence). The DNA of the CDR3 is TGTGCCAGCAGTTTAGAGGGCAGGGGACAGGAAAGCCGTCATTCACCCCTCCACTTT. Translated: CASSLEGRGQESRHSPLHF.

The V gene is TRBV5-1, the J gene TRBJ2-7; D is unclear. V dropped 1 base and J dropped 0 bases, with 5 bases sitting between them. The germline CDR1 and CDR2 sequences are SGHRS and YFSETQ. The CDR3 has 13 amino acids. The CDR3 nucleotides read TGCGCCAGCAGCTTGTCTAGCTCCTACGAGCAGTACTTC. This translates into CASSLSSSYEQYF.

This clone was detected only once. V is TRBV9 and J is TRBJ2-7, with TRBD2 identical over 8 bases. The CDR3 runs 16 residues. Germline CDR1 reads SGDLS; CDR2 reads YYNGEE. J gave up 5 bases and V 0 bases, and 10 bases lay outside the gene matches. The CDR3 coding sequence is TGTGCCAGCAGCGTAGCTACGGGGACTAGTCAAAACGAGCAGTACTTC. Translation: CASSVATGTSQNEQYF.

The V and J genes are TRBV28 and TRBJ1-1; 7 nucleotides line up with TRBD1. This CDR3 region has 15 residues. Trimming cost V 7 bases and J 6 bases; bases outside gene matches: 14. Per germline, CDR1 MDHEN and CDR2 SYDVKM. The CDR3 loop reads CASKPPRGVVPEAFF. The DNA for the CDR3 is TGTGCCAGCAAACCTCCCAGGGGGGTAGTACCTGAAGCTTTCTTT.

The chain is built from TRBV6-6 and TRBJ1-3; a weak D match, TRBD1 (5 bases). The CDR3 is 15 amino acids. Germline CDR1 reads MNHNY; CDR2 reads SVGAGI (reference sequence). Deletions cut 0 bases from V and 3 bases from J, with 9 bases between. The chain's CDR3 is CASSYSGGNGNTIYF. CDR3 coding DNA: TGTGCCAGCAGTTACTCGGGGGGGAATGGAAACACCATATATTTT.

The chain has TRBV11-2 and TRBJ2-7; 7 nucleotides line up with TRBD2. Germline V gene data show CDR1 as SGHAT and CDR2 as FQNNGV. V gave up 3 bases and J gave up 4 bases; unmatched junction bases: 3. The CDR3 contains 13 residues. CDR3 DNA: TGTGCCAGCAGCTTCGGGGGGAGGTACGAGCAGTACTTC. This sequence encodes CASSFGGRYEQYF.

This rearrangement joins TRBV7-6 to TRBJ2-7; 9 bases are shared with TRBD1. Germline V lookup: CDR1 SGHVS, CDR2 FNYEAQ. The V gene end was trimmed by 4 bases and the J gene end by 6 bases; junction bases not matched to a gene: 10. The CDR3 is 15 amino acids. As DNA, the CDR3 is TGTGCCAGCAGCTCCCCGGACAGGGGAGACTTCGAGCAGTACTTC. This translates into CASSSPDRGDFEQYF.

The chain links TRBV10-2 to TRBJ2-4, with TRBD2 matching 11 bases. Germline loops: CDR1 WSHSY, CDR2 SAAADI. Trimming removed 8 bases from V and 0 bases from J; junction bases left unmatched: 12. This CDR3 comprises 18 residues. CDR3: CASALLAGDFLAKNIQYF. Written as DNA, the CDR3 is TGCGCCAGCGCTTTACTAGCGGGAGATTTTCTAGCCAAAAACATTCAGTACTTC.

J is TRBJ1-2 and V is TRBV7-3; 7 nucleotides line up with TRBD1. The CDR3 is 13 amino acids. Germline loops: CDR1 SGHTA, CDR2 FQGTGA. With 5 bases clipped from V and 2 bases from J, the junction kept 2 bases outside the gene matches. The CDR3 sequence is CASSATGNYGYTF. The DNA of the CDR3 is TGTGCCAGCAGCGCGACAGGGAACTATGGCTACACCTTC.

The CDR3: CASTSRRGNTGELFF. The CDR3 DNA reads as TGTGCCAGCACCTCTCGGAGGGGGAACACCGGGGAGCTGTTTTTT. The V and J genes are TRBV5-4 and TRBJ2-2; tentatively, D is TRBD2 (6 bases). V was shortened by 6 bases and J by 1 base, with 13 bases between the two germline ends. There are 15 residues in the CDR3. The germline gives CDR1 SGHNT, CDR2 YYREEE (reference sequence).

The chain combines TRBV28 with TRBJ1-6, with D possibly matching TRBD1 (5 bases). Trimming removed 7 bases at V and 10 bases at J, with 17 bases between. Germline V gene lookup returns CDR1 MDHEN and CDR2 SYDVKM. The CDR3 extends over 14 amino acids. CDR3 coding DNA: TGTGCCAGCAATAAGGGAGGGGCACGGTCACCCCTCCACTTT. Residues: CASNKGGARSPLHF.

V is TRBV3-1 (or the pseudogene TRBV3-2) and J is TRBJ2-7, with D perhaps matching TRBD1 (6 bases). The CDR3 is made up of 13 amino acids. CDR1 is LGHDT, CDR2 YNNKEL, per germline (reference sequence). V was cut by 3 bases and J by 7 bases, with 13 bases left in between. The CDR3 loop reads CASSQNRAGEQYF. Written as DNA, the CDR3 is TGTGCCAGCAGCCAGAACAGGGCAGGGGAGCAGTACTTC.

This chain uses TRBV2 with TRBJ1-1, with TRBD1 identical over 8 bases. This CDR3 has 15 amino acids. The germline V gene encodes CDR1 SNHLY and CDR2 FYNNEI. V lost 5 bases, J lost 2 bases, and 7 bases stayed unmatched. The CDR3 sequence: CASSTTGVINTEAFF. The DNA for the CDR3 is TGTGCCAGCAGTACGACAGGGGTCATTAACACTGAAGCTTTCTTT. Drawing the rest from reference TRBV2 and TRBJ1-1, the complete variable domain is EPEVTQTPSHQVTQMGQEVILRCVPISNHLYFYWYRQILGQKVEFLVSFYNNEISEKSEIFDDQFSVERPDGSNFTLKIRSTKLEDSAMYFCASSTTGVINTEAFFGQGTRLTVV.

The genes are TRBV20-1 and TRBJ2-7; 9 nucleotides line up with TRBD2. Germline-derived CDR1 and CDR2 are DFQATT and SNEGSKA (reference sequence). The CDR3 runs 14 residues. Trimming took 6 bases from V and 5 from J; bases not matched to a gene: 11. CDR3 amino acids: CSASGTSLVDEQYF. CDR3 coding DNA: TGCAGTGCCAGTGGGACTAGCTTAGTCGACGAGCAGTACTTC.